This TCR beta chain was identified in a study of blood T cell repertoires in COVID-19. Unmatched junction bases numbered 6, after V lost 3 bases and J lost 8 bases. CDR3 size: 13 residues. Germline V gene data show CDR1 as SGHKS and CDR2 as YYEKEE (reference sequence). The data were produced by immunoSEQ multiplex PCR, yet TCRdb's version contains in-frame clones alone and is incomplete. The sample has some 520,000 clones; 75% to 90% are singletons. Sequencing was done on a sample of peripheral blood. This chain links TRBV5-5 with TRBJ1-1, with 8 bases lining up with TRBD1. The sequence was obtained from a man aged 18 to 30 with COVID-19, enrolled during active disease. The CDR3: CASSWTGSTEAFF. The CDR3 DNA is TGTGCCAGCAGCTGGACAGGGTCTACCGAAGCTTTCTTT. The variable domain in full, with the rest retrieved from reference TRBV5-5 and TRBJ1-1, is DAGVTQSPTHLIKTRGQQVTLRCSPISGHKSVSWYQQVLGQGPQFIFQYYEKEERGRGNFPDRFSARQFPNYSSELNVNALLLGDSALYLCASSWTGSTEAFFGQGTRLTVV.